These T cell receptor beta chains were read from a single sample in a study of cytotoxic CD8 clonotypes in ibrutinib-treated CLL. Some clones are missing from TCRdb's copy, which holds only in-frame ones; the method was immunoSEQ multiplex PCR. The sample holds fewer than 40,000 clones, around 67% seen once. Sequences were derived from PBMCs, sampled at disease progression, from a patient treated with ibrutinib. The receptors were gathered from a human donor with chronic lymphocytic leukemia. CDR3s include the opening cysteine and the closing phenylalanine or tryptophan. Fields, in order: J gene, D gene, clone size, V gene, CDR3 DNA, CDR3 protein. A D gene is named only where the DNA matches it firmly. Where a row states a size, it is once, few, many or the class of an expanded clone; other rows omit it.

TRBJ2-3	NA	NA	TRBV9	TGTGCCAGCAGCGTAGCTGGGCGGGGCACAGATACGCAGTATTTT	CASSVAGRGTDTQYF
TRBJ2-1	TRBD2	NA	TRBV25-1	TGTGCCAGCAGTGGCCTGGGGACTAGCGGTTTCAATGAGCAGTTCTTC	CASSGLGTSGFNEQFF
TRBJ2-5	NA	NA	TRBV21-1	TGTGCCAGCAGCAACAGACTAGGGGGTAAAGAGACCCAGTACTTC	CASSNRLGGKETQYF
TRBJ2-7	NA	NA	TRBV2	TGTGCCAGCAGGAACTCCGAAAAAGCAGGGTGGGGTACGTACTTC	CASRNSEKAGWGTYF
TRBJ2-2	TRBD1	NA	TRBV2	TGTGCCAGCAGTCCCCCAGGGGGGAACACCGGGGAGCTGTTTTTT	CASSPPGGNTGELFF
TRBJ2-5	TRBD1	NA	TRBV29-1	TGCAGCGTTGAGGCACAGGGGAGATGGGAGACCCAGTACTTC	CSVEAQGRWETQYF
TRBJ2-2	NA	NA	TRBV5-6	TGTGCCAGCAGCTTGACGGGGACCGGGGAGCTGTTTTTT	CASSLTGTGELFF
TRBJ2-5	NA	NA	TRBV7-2	TGTGCCAGCAGCCCCGGGACGTTGGGGACCCAGTACTTC	CASSPGTLGTQYF
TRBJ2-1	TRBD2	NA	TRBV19	TGTGCCACCCGGACTAGCGGTACGTACAATGAGCAGTTCTTC	CATRTSGTYNEQFF
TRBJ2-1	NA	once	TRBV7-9	TGTGCCAGCAGCTTTGGGGGGATTAATGAGCAGTTCTTC	CASSFGGINEQFF
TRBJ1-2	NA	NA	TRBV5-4	TGTGCCAGCAACTTGGGGGGGTCCTATGGCTACACCTTC	CASNLGGSYGYTF
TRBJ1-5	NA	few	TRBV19	TGTGCCAGTAAGGGATTGGAGGGTAGCAATCAGCCCCAGCATTTT	CASKGLEGSNQPQHF
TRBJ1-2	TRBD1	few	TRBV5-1	TGCGCCAGCAGCTTAATGACAGGGACGGAAGGCTACACCTTC	CASSLMTGTEGYTF
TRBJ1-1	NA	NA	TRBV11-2	TGTGCCAGCAGCTTACACCGCAACACTGAAGCTTTCTTT	CASSLHRNTEAFF
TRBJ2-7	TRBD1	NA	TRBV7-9	TGTGCCAGCAGCTCGACAGGGATTGATACTTACGAGCAGTACTTC	CASSSTGIDTYEQYF
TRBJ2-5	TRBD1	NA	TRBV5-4	TGTGCCAGCAGCTTGGCGACAGGGGGCGGTCGCGAGACCCAGTACTTC	CASSLATGGGRETQYF
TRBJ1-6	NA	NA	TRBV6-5	TGTGCCAGCAGCCACCCCGCACCCCTCCACTTT	CASSHPAPLHF
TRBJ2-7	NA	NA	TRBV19	TGTGCCAGTAGTATTAGGGTTGGGACATCATACGAGCAGTACTTC	CASSIRVGTSYEQYF
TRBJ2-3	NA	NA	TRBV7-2	TGTGCCAGCAGCTTGTCGGCGGGAACAGATACGCAGTATTTT	CASSLSAGTDTQYF
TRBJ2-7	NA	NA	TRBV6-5	TGTGCCAGCAGTTACAGGGTTCGCTCCGAGCAGTACTTC	CASSYRVRSEQYF
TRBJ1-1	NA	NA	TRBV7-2	TGTGCCAGCAGCCTAGAAAGGGGAAAGGTTGAAGCTTTCTTT	CASSLERGKVEAFF
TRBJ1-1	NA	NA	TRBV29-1	TGCAGCGTTGTTCTTGCAGGCAAAGGGAACACTGAAGCTTTCTTT	CSVVLAGKGNTEAFF
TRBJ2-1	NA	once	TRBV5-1	TGCGCCAGCAGCTACCCGGGGGAGCCCTACAATGAGCAGTTCTTC	CASSYPGEPYNEQFF